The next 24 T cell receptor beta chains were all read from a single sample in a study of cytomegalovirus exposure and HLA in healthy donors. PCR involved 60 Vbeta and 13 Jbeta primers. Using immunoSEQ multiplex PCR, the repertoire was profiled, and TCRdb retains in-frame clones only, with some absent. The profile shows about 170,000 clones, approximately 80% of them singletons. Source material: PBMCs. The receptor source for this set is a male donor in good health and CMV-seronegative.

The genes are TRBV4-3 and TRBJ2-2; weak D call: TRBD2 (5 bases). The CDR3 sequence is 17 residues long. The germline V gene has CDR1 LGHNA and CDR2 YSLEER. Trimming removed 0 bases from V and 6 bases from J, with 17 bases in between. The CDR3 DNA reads TGCGCCAGCAGCCAAGACAGGATAGCGAGAGTCGCCGGGGAGCTGTTTTTT. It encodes CASSQDRIARVAGELFF.

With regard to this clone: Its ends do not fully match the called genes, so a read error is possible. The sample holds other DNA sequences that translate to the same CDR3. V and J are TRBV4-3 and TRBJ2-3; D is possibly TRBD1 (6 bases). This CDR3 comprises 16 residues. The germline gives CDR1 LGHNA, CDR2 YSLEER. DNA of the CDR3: TGCGCCAGTAGCCAAGCGTCGTCAGGGGGCACAGATACGCAGTATTTT. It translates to CASSQASSGGTDTQYF.

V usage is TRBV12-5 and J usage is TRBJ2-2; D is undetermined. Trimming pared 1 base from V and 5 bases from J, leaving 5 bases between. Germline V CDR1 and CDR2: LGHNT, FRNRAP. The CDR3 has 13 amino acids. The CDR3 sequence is CASGLDQTGELFF. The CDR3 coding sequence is TGTGCTAGTGGTTTGGACCAGACCGGGGAGCTGTTTTTT.

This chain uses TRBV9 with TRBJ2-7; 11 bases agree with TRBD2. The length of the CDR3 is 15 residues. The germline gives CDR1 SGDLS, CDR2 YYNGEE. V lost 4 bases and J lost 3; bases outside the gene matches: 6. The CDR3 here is CASSPGLAALYEQYF. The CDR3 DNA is TGTGCCAGCAGCCCGGGACTAGCGGCCCTCTACGAGCAGTACTTC.

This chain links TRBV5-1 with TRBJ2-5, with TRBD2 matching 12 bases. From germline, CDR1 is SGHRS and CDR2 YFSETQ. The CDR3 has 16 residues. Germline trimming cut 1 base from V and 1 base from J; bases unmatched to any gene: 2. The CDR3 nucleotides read TGCGCCAGCAGCTTGCGACTAGCGGGAGTCCAAGAGACCCAGTACTTC. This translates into CASSLRLAGVQETQYF.

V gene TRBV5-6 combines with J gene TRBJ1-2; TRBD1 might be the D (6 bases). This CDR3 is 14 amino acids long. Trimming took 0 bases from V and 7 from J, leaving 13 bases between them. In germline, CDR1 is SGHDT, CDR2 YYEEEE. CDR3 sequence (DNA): TGTGCCAGCAGCTTGGTGGCAGGGGCCGGTGGCTACACCTTC. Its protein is CASSLVAGAGGYTF.

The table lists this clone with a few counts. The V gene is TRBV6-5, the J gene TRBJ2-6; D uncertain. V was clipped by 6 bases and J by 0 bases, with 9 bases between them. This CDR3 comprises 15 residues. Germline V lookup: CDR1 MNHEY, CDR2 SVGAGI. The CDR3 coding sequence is TGTGCCAGCAGCTACAGCCACTCTGGGGCCAACGTCCTGACTTTC. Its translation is CASSYSHSGANVLTF.

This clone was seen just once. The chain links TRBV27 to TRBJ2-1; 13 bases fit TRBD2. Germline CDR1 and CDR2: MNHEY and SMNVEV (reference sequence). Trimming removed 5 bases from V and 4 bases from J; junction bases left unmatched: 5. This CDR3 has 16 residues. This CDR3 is CASSRGLAGPYNEQFF. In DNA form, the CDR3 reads TGTGCCAGCAGTAGGGGACTAGCGGGACCGTACAATGAGCAGTTCTTC.

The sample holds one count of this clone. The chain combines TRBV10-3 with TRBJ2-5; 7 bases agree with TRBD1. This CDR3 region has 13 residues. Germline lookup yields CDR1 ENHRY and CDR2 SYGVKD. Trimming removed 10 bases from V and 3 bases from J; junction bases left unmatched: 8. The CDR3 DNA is TGTGCCACTCAGTCCGGGACAGAAGAGACCCAGTACTTC. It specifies CATQSGTEETQYF.

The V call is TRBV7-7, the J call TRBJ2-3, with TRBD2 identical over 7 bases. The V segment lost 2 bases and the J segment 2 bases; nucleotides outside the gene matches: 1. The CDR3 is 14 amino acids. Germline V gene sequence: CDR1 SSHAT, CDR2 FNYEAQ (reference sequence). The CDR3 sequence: CASSLLAVTDTQYF. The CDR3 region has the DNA TGTGCCAGCAGCTTACTAGCGGTCACAGATACGCAGTATTTT.

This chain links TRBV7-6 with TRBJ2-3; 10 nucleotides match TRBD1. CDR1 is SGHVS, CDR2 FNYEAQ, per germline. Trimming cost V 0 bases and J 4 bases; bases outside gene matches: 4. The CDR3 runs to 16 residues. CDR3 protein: CASSLAPGTGADTQYF. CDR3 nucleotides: TGTGCCAGCAGCTTAGCCCCCGGGACAGGGGCAGATACGCAGTATTTT.

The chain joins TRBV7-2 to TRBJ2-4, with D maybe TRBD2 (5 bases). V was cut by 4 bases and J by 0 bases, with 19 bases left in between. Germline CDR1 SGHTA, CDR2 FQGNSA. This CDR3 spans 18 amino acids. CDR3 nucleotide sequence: TGTGCCAGCAGCTCCGGAACGGGAATCAACTTAGCCAAAAACATTCAGTACTTC. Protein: CASSSGTGINLAKNIQYF.

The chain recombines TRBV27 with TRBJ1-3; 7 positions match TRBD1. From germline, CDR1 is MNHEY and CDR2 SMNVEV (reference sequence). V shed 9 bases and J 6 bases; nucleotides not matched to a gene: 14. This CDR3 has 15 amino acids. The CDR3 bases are TGTGCCAGTAAAGGGACAGCTAATGGGCAAAACACCATATATTTT. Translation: CASKGTANGQNTIYF.

Written as DNA, the CDR3 is TGTGCCAGCAGTTCTTACTCCCTGACAGGGCCGAGAGATGAAAAACTGTTTTTT. It specifies CASSSYSLTGPRDEKLFF. This chain uses TRBV27 with TRBJ1-4, with 7 bases identical to TRBD1. The junction had 17 bases not matched to a gene; V was cut back by 4 bases and J by 6 bases. Germline V lookup: CDR1 MNHEY, CDR2 SMNVEV (reference sequence). The CDR3 extends over 18 amino acids.

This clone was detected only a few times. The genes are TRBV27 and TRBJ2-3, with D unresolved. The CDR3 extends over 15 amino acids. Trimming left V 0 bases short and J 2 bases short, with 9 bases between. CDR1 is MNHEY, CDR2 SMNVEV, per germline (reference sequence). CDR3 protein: CASSLSLSPTDTQYF. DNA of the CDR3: TGTGCCAGCAGTTTATCTCTAAGCCCCACAGATACGCAGTATTTT.

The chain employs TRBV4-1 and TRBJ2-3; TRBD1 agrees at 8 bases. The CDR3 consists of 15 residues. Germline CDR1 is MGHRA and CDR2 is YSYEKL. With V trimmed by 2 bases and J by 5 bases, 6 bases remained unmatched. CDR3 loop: CASSQIDRGGDTQYF. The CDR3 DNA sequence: TGCGCCAGCAGCCAAATCGACAGGGGCGGAGATACGCAGTATTTT.

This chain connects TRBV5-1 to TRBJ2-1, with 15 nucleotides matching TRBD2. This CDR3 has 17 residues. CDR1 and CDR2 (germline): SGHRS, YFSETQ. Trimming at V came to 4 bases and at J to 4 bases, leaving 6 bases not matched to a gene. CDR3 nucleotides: TGCGCCAGCAGCCTTGGGACTAGCGGGGGGAAGTACAATGAGCAGTTCTTC. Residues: CASSLGTSGGKYNEQFF.

CDR3 protein: CAISEDRVSPNSPLHF. The CDR3, as DNA: TGTGCCATCAGTGAGGACAGGGTTTCTCCAAATTCACCCCTCCACTTT. The chain is built from TRBV10-3 and TRBJ1-6; TRBD1 aligns across 7 bases. V gave up 2 bases and J gave up 7 bases; unmatched junction bases: 8. Germline assignment: CDR1 ENHRY and CDR2 SYGVKD. The length of the CDR3 is 16 residues.

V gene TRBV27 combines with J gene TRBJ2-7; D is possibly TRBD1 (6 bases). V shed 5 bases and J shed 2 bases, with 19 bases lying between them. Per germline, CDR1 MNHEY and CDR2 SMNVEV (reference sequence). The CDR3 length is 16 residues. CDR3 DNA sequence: TGTGCCAGCAGTCCACCCACAGGGATAACGACCTACGAGCAGTACTTC. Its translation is CASSPPTGITTYEQYF.

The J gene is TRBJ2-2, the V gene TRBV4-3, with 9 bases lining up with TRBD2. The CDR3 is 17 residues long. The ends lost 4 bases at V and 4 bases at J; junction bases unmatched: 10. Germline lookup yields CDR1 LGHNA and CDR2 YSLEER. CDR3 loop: CASSRGGSGSGTGELFF. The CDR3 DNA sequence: TGCGCCAGCAGCCGCGGGGGTAGCGGGAGTGGCACCGGGGAGCTGTTTTTT.

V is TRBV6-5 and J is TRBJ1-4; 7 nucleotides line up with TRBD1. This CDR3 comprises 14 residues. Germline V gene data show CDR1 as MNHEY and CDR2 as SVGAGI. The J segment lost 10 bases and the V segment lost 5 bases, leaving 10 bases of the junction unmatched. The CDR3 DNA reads TGTGCCAGCAGTGGAGACAGGGTAGGCGTAAAACTGTTTTTT. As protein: CASSGDRVGVKLFF.

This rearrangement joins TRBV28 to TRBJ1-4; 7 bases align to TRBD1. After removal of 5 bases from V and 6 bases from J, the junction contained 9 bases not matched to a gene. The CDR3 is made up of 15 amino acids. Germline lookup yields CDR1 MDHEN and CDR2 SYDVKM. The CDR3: CASSRFRQGYEKLFF. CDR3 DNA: TGTGCCAGCAGTCGATTCCGACAGGGTTATGAAAAACTGTTTTTT.

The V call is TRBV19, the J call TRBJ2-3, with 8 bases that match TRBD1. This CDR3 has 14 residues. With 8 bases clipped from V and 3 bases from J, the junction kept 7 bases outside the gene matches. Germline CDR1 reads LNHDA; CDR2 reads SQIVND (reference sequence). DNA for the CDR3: TGTGCCAGTGCAGGGGGCTTGGTGACAGATACGCAGTATTTT. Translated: CASAGGLVTDTQYF.

The CDR3 reads CASSLSPFYEQYF. The DNA for the CDR3 is TGTGCCAGCAGCCTTAGCCCCTTTTACGAGCAGTACTTC. The chain employs TRBV11-1 and TRBJ2-7; D is uncertain. CDR1 is SGHAT and CDR2 is FQDESV in the germline V gene (reference sequence). The CDR3 totals 13 residues. V was shortened by 5 bases and J by 4 bases, with 12 bases between the two germline ends.